This TCR beta chain is drawn from a study of shared clonotypes between healthy human individuals. Study in general: Contributing individuals were two females and a few males aged 18 to 49.

Overall study results and limits: Researchers sampled blood only, noting tissue repertoires likely differ.

This CDR3 comprises 14 residues. The ends were cut back, 4 bases at V and 0 bases at J, with 10 bases in the middle. Germline CDR1 reads SGHDT; CDR2 reads YYEEEE. Input per replicate PCR of unsorted PBMC was approximately 280 ng DNA, corresponding to 32,000 or so T cell genomes. The repertoire was sequenced with immunoSEQ multiplex PCR; TCRdb's copy has only in-frame clones and lacks some. The sample includes roughly 500,000 clones, 70% to 80% seen only once; the top ten take approximately 13%. Regarding this clone: Its antigen is still unknown.

This rearrangement joins TRBV5-6 to TRBJ1-1; D unclear. This sequence was found in a woman aged 40 to 50 in good health. Some clones in this sample may be carry-over from other donors' samples. What was sequenced was PBMCs. The CDR3 nucleotides read TGTGCCAGCAGCCCCGGTCGGATGAACACTGAAGCTTTCTTT. Amino acid sequence: CASSPGRMNTEAFF. Together with reference TRBV5-6 and TRBJ1-1, the CDR3 gives the full variable domain: DAGVTQSPTHLIKTRGQQVTLRCSPKSGHDTVSWYQQALGQGPQFIFQYYEEEERQRGNFPDRFSGHQFPNYSSELNVNALLLGDSALYLCASSPGRMNTEAFFGQGTRLTVV.